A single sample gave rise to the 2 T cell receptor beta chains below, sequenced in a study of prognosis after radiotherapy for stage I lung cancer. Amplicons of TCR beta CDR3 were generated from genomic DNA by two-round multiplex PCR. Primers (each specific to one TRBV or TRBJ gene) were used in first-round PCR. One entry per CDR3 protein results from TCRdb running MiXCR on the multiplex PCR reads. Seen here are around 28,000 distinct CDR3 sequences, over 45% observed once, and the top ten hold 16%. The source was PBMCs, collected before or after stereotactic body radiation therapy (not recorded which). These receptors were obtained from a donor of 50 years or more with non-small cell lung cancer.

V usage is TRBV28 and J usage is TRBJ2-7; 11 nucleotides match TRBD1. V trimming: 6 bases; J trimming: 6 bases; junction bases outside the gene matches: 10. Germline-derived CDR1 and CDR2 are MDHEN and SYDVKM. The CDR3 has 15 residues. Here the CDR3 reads CASRVLRTGGSEQYF. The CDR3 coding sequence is TGTGCCAGCAGAGTCCTTCGGACAGGGGGCAGCGAGCAGTACTTC.

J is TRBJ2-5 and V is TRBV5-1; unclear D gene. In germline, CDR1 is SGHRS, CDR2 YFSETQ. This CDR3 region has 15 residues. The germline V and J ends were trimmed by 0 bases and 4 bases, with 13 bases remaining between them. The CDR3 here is CASSLAVVGLETQYF. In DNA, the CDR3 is TGCGCCAGCAGCTTGGCCGTAGTGGGATTAGAGACCCAGTACTTC.